This TCR beta chain was captured by sequencing in a study of cytomegalovirus exposure and HLA in healthy donors. Whole-study results and caveats: In vitro confirmation showed three CMV-associated chains to be CMV antigen specific.

In regard to this clone: Its antigen is currently unknown. Mismatch with germline at one junction end may stem from a read error. This sample includes further DNA sequences coding for the same CDR3.

The PCR used 60 Vbeta and 13 Jbeta primers. Here immunoSEQ multiplex PCR was the method, and the copy in TCRdb shows in-frame clones only, minus some. The table lists about 82,000 clones, 60% to 80% of them singletons. The sequenced material came from PBMCs. This receptor was identified in a man aged 45-65 years in good health and CMV-seronegative.

The DNA of the CDR3 is TGCGCCAGCAGCCAAGTCCGGGACAGCAGTAACTATGGCTACACCTTC. Its protein product is CASSQVRDSSNYGYTF. The chain is built from TRBV14 and TRBJ1-2; 7 bases map to TRBD1. The CDR3 consists of 16 residues. Germline values: CDR1 SGHDN, CDR2 FVKESK.